This T cell receptor (beta chain) is from a study of blood T cells in healthy people across ages. For the second PCR, which ran for about 6 to 11 cycles, a sample-barcoded 5' primer and a J-beta primer mix were used. TCRdb itself ran the 5' RACE reads through MiXCR, one entry per CDR3 protein. The sample includes 500,000 to 700,000 distinct CDR3 sequences, 25% to 30% of them seen just once. The TCR originated in a woman of 80 years or more in good health. Sequencing input: blood.

CDR3 sequence reads: CASSLDSAGGGYEQYF. CDR3 bases: TGTGCCAGCAGCTTAGATTCGGCGGGAGGGGGGTACGAGCAGTACTTC. The V call is TRBV7-2, the J call TRBJ2-7, with TRBD2 matching 9 bases. Germline V gene data show CDR1 as SGHTA and CDR2 as FQGNSA. This CDR3 spans 16 amino acids. J lost 4 bases, V lost 1 base, and 8 bases had no gene match.